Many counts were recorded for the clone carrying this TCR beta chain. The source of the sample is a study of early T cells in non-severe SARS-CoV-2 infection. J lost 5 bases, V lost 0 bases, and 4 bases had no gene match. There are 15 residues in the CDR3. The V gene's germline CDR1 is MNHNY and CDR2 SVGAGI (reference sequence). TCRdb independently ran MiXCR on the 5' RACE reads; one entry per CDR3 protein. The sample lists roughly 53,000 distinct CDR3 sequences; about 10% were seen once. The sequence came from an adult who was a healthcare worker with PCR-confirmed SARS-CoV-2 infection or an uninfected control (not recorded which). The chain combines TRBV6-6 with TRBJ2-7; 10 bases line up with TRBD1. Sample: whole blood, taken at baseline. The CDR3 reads CASSYSGTGADEQYF. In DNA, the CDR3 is TGTGCCAGCAGTTACTCTGGGACAGGGGCCGACGAGCAGTACTTC.